This T cell receptor (beta chain) was sequenced during a study of T cells in localized non-small cell lung cancer. Study outcomes and limitations: Higher T cell density in the blood was associated with longer overall survival, whereas higher adjacent-lung clonality associated with shorter survival.

Remarks on this clone: The antigen is unknown.

Sequenced by immunoSEQ multiplex PCR; TCRdb stores in-frame clones only, minus some. The table lists 72,000 or so clones, 70% to 90% of them singletons, with about a fifth in the top ten. The CDR3 runs 14 residues. V was pared by 4 bases and J by 5 bases, with 11 bases between. In germline, CDR1 is MGHRA, CDR2 YSYEKL. The sample was peripheral blood, taken before any cancer treatment. The rearrangement links TRBV4-1 to TRBJ1-4; possible D gene TRBD1, 5 bases. The source of this sequence is a male donor aged 60 or over with stage III squamous cell lung carcinoma. CDR3 bases: TGCGCCAGCAGCCGGGACCCCGCCAATGAAAAACTGTTTTTT. It specifies CASSRDPANEKLFF.